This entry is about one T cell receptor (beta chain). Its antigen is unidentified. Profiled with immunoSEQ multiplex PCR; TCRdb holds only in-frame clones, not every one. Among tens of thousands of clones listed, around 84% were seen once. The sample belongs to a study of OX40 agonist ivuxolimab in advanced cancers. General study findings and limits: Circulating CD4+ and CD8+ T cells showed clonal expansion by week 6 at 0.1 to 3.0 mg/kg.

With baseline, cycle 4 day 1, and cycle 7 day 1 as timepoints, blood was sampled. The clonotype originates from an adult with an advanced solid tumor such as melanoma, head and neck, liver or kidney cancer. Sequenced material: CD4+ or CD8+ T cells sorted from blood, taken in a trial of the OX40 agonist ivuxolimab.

DNA of the CDR3: TGTGCCAGCAGCTTCGGGGACGTCTACAATGAGCAGTTCTTC. It encodes CASSFGDVYNEQFF. J is TRBJ2-1 and V is TRBV5-8, with D possibly being TRBD1 or TRBD2 (5 bases each). Per germline, CDR1 SGHTS and CDR2 YDEGEE. The CDR3 extends over 14 amino acids. Trimming cost V 2 bases and J 3 bases, with 9 bases left between them.